This T cell receptor (beta chain) originates from a study of beta chain features in type 1 diabetes. Study overall: The number of sorted cells examined across all samples was some 98,000,000. Findings of the study overall: In comparison with healthy donors, patients had naive, central memory and Treg TCRB repertoires that appeared more similar. Reduced insertions and increased deletions marked VDJ junctions in type 1 diabetes patients.

The sample holds a few counts of this clone. What it recognizes is unknown. J was trimmed by 1 base and V by 1 base; bases with no gene match: 7. This CDR3 contains 16 residues. Germline V CDR1 and CDR2: KGHSH, LQKENI. As every portion of the isolated RNA was reverse transcribed, the sequencing read expressed TCRB transcripts. Only in-frame clones appear in the TCRdb table, and some are missing; sequencing was by immunoSEQ multiplex PCR. The sample lists fewer than 500,000 clones; roughly 14% were seen once. Via CD45RO/CCR7/CD25/CD127/CD95/CD27, cells of the CD4+ naive, central memory, regulatory and stem cell-like memory subsets were sorted.

The gene calls are TRBV18 and TRBJ2-7; 7 nucleotides agree with TRBD2. The material sequenced was naive CD4+ T cells from blood. This TCR was sampled from a man aged 25 to 45 in good health. The CDR3 sequence is CASSPRAGGGSYEQYF. The CDR3 DNA follows: TGTGCCAGCTCACCACGGGCTGGCGGGGGATCCTACGAGCAGTACTTC.